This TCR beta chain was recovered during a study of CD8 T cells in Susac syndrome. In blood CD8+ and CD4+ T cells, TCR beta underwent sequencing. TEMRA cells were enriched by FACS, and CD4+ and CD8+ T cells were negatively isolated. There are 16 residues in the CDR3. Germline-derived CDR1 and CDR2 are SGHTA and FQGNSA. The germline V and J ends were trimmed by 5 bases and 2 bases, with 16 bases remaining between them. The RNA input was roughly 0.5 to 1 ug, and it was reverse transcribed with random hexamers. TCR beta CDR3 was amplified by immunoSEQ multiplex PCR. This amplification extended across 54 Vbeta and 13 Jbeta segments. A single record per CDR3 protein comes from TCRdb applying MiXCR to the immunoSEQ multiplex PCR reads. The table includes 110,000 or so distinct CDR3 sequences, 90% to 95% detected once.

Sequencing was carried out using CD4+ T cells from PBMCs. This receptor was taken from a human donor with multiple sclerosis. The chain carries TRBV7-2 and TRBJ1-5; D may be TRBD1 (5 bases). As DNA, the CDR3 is TGTGCCAGCAGCCCGATCCCCGGACAAGGCAATCAGCCCCAGCATTTT. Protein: CASSPIPGQGNQPQHF.